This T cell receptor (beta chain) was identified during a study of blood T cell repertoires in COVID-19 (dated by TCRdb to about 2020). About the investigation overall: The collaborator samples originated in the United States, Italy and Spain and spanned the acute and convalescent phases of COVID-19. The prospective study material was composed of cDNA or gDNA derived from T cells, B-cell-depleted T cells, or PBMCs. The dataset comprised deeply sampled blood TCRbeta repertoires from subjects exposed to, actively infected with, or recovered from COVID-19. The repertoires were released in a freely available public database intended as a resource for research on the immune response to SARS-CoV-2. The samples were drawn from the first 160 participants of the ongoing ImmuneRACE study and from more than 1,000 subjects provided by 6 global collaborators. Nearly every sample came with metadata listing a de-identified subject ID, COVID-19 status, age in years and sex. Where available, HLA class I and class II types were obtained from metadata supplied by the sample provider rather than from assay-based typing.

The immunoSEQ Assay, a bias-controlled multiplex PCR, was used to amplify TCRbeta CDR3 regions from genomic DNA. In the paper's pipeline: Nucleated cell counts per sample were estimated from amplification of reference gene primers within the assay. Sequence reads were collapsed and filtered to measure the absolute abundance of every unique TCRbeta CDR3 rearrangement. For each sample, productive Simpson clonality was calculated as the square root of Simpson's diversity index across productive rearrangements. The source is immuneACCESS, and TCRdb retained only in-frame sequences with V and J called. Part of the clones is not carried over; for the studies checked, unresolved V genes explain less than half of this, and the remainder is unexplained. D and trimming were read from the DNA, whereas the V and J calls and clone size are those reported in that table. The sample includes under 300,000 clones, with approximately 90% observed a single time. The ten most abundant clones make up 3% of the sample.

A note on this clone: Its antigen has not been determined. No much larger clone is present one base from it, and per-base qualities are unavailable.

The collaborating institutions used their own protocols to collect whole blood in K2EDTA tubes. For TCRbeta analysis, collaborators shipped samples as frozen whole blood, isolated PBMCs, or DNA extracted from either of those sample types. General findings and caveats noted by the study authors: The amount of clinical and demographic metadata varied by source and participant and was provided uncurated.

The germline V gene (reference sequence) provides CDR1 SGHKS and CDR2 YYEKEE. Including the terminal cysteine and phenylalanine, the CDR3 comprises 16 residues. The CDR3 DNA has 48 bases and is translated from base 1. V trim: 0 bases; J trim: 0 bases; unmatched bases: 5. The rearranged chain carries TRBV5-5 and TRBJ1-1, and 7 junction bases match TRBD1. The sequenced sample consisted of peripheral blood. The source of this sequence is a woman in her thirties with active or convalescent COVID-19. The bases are TGTGCCAGCAGCTTGGACGGACAGGCGATGAACACTGAAGCTTTCTTT. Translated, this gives CASSLDGQAMNTEAFF.